This T cell receptor (beta chain) was sequenced for a study of blood T cell repertoires in COVID-19. Overall study: T cells, B-cell-depleted T cells, or PBMCs provided the cDNA or gDNA that served as material.

This table comes from immunoSEQ multiplex PCR, and its TCRdb copy is limited to in-frame clones, with some not included. The table lists roughly 200,000 clones, around 82% of them singletons, with around 6% in the top ten. Germline V gene data show CDR1 as LNHDA and CDR2 as SQIVND (reference sequence). The length of the CDR3 is 17 residues. J was trimmed by 5 bases and V by 5 bases; bases with no gene match: 11. J is TRBJ2-3 and V is TRBV19; 12 nucleotides align to TRBD1. The TCR sequence derives from a woman in her 70s with acute or convalescent COVID-19. The sample was peripheral blood. CDR3 protein: CASSFTGTGGAGDTQYF. The CDR3 nucleotides are TGTGCCAGTAGTTTCACCGGGACAGGGGGCGCGGGAGATACGCAGTATTTT.